This T cell receptor beta chain derives from a study of response to subunit inactivated influenza vaccine. The CDR3 covers 14 residues. The V gene lost 3 bases and the J gene lost 0 bases, with 9 bases spanning the gap. Germline CDR1 and CDR2: MNHEY and SMNVEV (reference sequence). One entry per CDR3 protein, called by TCRdb with MiXCR from the RT-PCR reads. This sample has more than 700,000 distinct CDR3 sequences, with less than 25% found just once. In regard to this clonotype: Its antigen is not identified.

Study-level points and caveats: With each seasonal influenza vaccination, the authors suggested, few new T cells are recruited.

The gene calls are TRBV27 and TRBJ2-7; tentative D call: TRBD1 (6 bases). This TCR was recovered from a man aged 50 or older who received an inactivated influenza vaccine. The sequencing here drew on PBMCs from blood, taken less than 6 days after vaccination. CDR3 sequence: CASSFGDTSYEQYF. In DNA form, the CDR3 reads TGTGCCAGCAGTTTCGGGGACACCTCCTACGAGCAGTACTTC.